Listed below are T cell receptor beta chains from one sample, sequenced in a study of CD8+ T cells in alopecia areata. TCRdb's table, derived via immunoSEQ multiplex PCR, lists solely in-frame clones and lacks some. The table shows 130,000 to 150,000 clones, with about 47% occurring only once. Sequenced here: CD4+ T cells sorted from blood, sampled at week 0. The receptors shown here come from a human donor with alopecia areata. The CDR3 runs from the conserved cysteine through the conserved F or W. A D gene is named only where the DNA matches it firmly. Some rows have no size entry. The others give once, few or many, or a class for an expanded clone.

d_call	v_call	clone_size	j_call	cdr3_aa	cdr3_nt
NA	TRBV7-3	NA	TRBJ2-7	CASSPGSKGEQYF	TGTGCCAGCAGCCCGGGGTCTAAGGGGGAGCAGTACTTC
NA	TRBV7-3	few	TRBJ2-1	CASSLGPISYNEQFF	TGTGCCAGCAGCTTAGGTCCCATCTCCTACAATGAGCAGTTCTTC
NA	TRBV30	NA	TRBJ1-2	CAWSPPSWSVWDYGYTF	TGTGCCTGGAGTCCCCCATCGTGGTCGGTCTGGGACTATGGCTACACCTTC
NA	TRBV5-1	NA	TRBJ2-5	CASSLVDERGETQYF	TGCGCCAGCAGCTTGGTTGACGAGCGCGGGGAGACCCAGTACTTC
NA	TRBV30	few	TRBJ2-7	CAWKQTYEQYF	TGTGCCTGGAAACAAACCTACGAGCAGTACTTC
NA	TRBV30	NA	TRBJ1-5	CAWSPGFNNQPQHF	TGTGCCTGGAGCCCAGGGTTTAACAATCAGCCCCAGCATTTT
NA	TRBV7-2	few	TRBJ2-7	CASSASPSYEQYF	TGTGCCAGCAGTGCTAGCCCCTCCTACGAGCAGTACTTC
NA	TRBV6-5	many	TRBJ1-1	CASWRSSEAFF	TGTGCCAGCTGGAGAAGTTCCGAAGCTTTCTTT
NA	TRBV4-1	NA	TRBJ2-4	CASSPRLAKNIQYF	TGCGCCAGCAGCCCACGCCTAGCCAAAAACATTCAGTACTTC
NA	TRBV4-3	few	TRBJ2-5	CASSQEWAGYQETQYF	TGCGCCAGCAGCCAAGAATGGGCAGGGTACCAAGAGACCCAGTACTTC
NA	TRBV6-6	NA	TRBJ2-5	CASSQETQYF	TGTGCCAGCTCCCAAGAGACCCAGTACTTC
TRBD2	TRBV2	NA	TRBJ2-2	CATRRGLAGGANTGELFF	TGTGCCACTCGGCGGGGACTAGCGGGAGGAGCGAACACCGGGGAGCTGTTTTTT
NA	TRBV4-1	NA	TRBJ2-7	CASSLLVAGTYEQYF	TGCGCCAGCAGTCTCCTCGTGGCGGGAACCTACGAGCAGTACTTC
TRBD2	TRBV29-1	few	TRBJ2-1	CSVDKTSGNNEQFF	TGCAGCGTTGATAAGACTAGCGGGAACAATGAGCAGTTCTTC
NA	TRBV2	NA	TRBJ2-6	CASKQHHRAGANVLTF	TGTGCCAGCAAGCAACACCACAGGGCTGGGGCCAACGTCCTGACTTTC
NA	TRBV30	NA	TRBJ2-5	CAWRPGRETQYF	TGTGCCTGGAGGCCAGGCCGGGAGACCCAGTACTTC
NA	TRBV29-1	NA	TRBJ2-2	CSVESGAATGELFF	TGCAGCGTTGAGTCGGGGGCCGCGACCGGGGAGCTGTTTTTT
NA	TRBV6-1	few	TRBJ1-2	CASSLIGYTF	TGTGCCAGCAGCCTTATTGGCTACACCTTC
NA	TRBV7-2	few	TRBJ1-2	CASSFNRDAVGGYTF	TGTGCCAGCAGCTTCAACAGGGACGCCGTCGGGGGCTACACCTTC
NA	TRBV20-1	NA	TRBJ2-7	CSAGSYEQYF	TGCAGTGCTGGATCCTACGAGCAGTACTTC
TRBD2	TRBV28	NA	TRBJ2-7	CASSSPGASGYEQYF	TGTGCCAGCAGTTCCCCAGGAGCTAGCGGCTACGAGCAGTACTTC
TRBD1	TRBV28	NA	TRBJ1-2	CASSPDRAGGGYTF	TGTGCCAGCAGTCCCGACAGGGCAGGAGGTGGCTACACCTTC
TRBD2	TRBV11-2	NA	TRBJ2-7	CASSIAGGPGEQYF	TGTGCCAGCAGCATAGCGGGAGGGCCGGGGGAGCAGTACTTC
NA	TRBV7-2	few	TRBJ2-1	CASSFDYLGGNEQFF	TGTGCCAGCAGCTTTGACTATCTAGGAGGAAATGAGCAGTTCTTC
NA	TRBV7-9	NA	TRBJ1-2	CASSRGDYGYTF	TGTGCCAGCAGCCGCGGGGACTATGGCTACACCTTC
NA	TRBV28	NA	TRBJ1-2	CASSQRYGYTF	TGTGCCAGCAGCCAACGGTATGGCTACACCTTC
TRBD2	TRBV6-5	few	TRBJ2-5	CASETRGGETQYF	TGTGCCAGTGAGACTCGGGGGGGAGAGACCCAGTACTTC
NA	TRBV15	NA	TRBJ2-1	CATSRVGPSSYNEQFF	TGTGCCACCAGCAGAGTAGGCCCCAGCTCCTACAATGAGCAGTTCTTC
NA	TRBV28	NA	TRBJ2-7	CATRRIPGEQYF	TGTGCCACGCGCCGGATCCCCGGCGAGCAGTACTTC
NA	TRBV28	NA	TRBJ1-2	CASSDHIRGYTF	TGTGCCAGCAGTGACCATATCAGGGGCTACACCTTC
NA	TRBV6-5	few	TRBJ2-2	CASRLRGGGELFF	TGTGCCAGCAGGCTCAGGGGGGGCGGGGAGCTGTTTTTT
NA	TRBV2	NA	TRBJ1-3	CASGRDSGNTIYF	TGTGCCAGCGGTCGGGATTCTGGAAACACCATATATTTT
NA	TRBV30	NA	TRBJ1-1	CAWSPTRGEAFF	TGTGCCTGGAGTCCCACCCGGGGTGAAGCTTTCTTT
TRBD2	TRBV9	NA	TRBJ2-1	CASSPWVPRTYGLAGGNYNEQFF	TGTGCCAGCAGCCCATGGGTACCAAGAACCTACGGACTAGCGGGAGGGAATTACAATGAGCAGTTCTTC
NA	TRBV30	NA	TRBJ1-1	CAWGRQENTEAFF	TGTGCCTGGGGTCGACAGGAAAACACTGAAGCTTTCTTT
NA	TRBV29-1	few	TRBJ2-5	CSAWDPQETQYF	TGCAGCGCCTGGGACCCCCAAGAGACCCAGTACTTC
NA	TRBV5-1	NA	TRBJ2-1	CASTTGNEQFF	TGCGCCAGCACCACCGGAAATGAGCAGTTCTTC
TRBD2	TRBV30	NA	TRBJ2-1	CAWRSIGLAGGPSYNEQFF	TGTGCCTGGAGGTCCATCGGACTAGCGGGAGGGCCGAGTTACAATGAGCAGTTCTTC
TRBD1	TRBV9	few	TRBJ1-5	CASSAGQGAGNQPQHF	TGTGCCAGCAGCGCGGGACAGGGGGCAGGCAATCAGCCCCAGCATTTT
NA	TRBV11-2	NA	TRBJ2-5	CASSLDGPGMGETQYF	TGTGCCAGCAGCTTAGATGGGCCGGGCATGGGAGAGACCCAGTACTTC
NA	TRBV29-1	NA	TRBJ2-2	CSVDWLATGELFF	TGCAGCGTTGACTGGCTAGCAACGGGGGAGCTGTTTTTT
NA	TRBV5-1	NA	TRBJ2-6	CASNREGSGANVLTF	TGCGCCAGTAACAGGGAGGGATCTGGGGCCAACGTCCTGACTTTC
NA	TRBV30	NA	TRBJ2-3	CAWSFGGLTDTQYF	TGTGCCTGGAGTTTTGGGGGCCTCACAGATACGCAGTATTTT
TRBD2	TRBV6-5	NA	TRBJ2-7	CASSYTGGNYEQYF	TGTGCCAGCAGTTATACCGGGGGGAACTACGAGCAGTACTTC
TRBD1	TRBV7-9	NA	TRBJ2-4	CAGQGADIQYF	TGTGCGGGGCAGGGGGCTGACATTCAGTACTTC
TRBD1	TRBV7-9	NA	TRBJ2-5	CASSLAGGGETQYF	TGTGCCAGCAGCTTAGCAGGGGGCGGCGAGACCCAGTACTTC
NA	TRBV5-1	NA	TRBJ2-7	CASSPVTDLVREQYF	TGCGCCAGCAGCCCGGTGACAGATCTTGTACGCGAGCAGTACTTC